This entry is about one TCR beta chain. The target antigen is unknown. Donors in the study were healthy people who gave bone marrow. Germline lookup yields CDR1 KGHSH and CDR2 LQKENI. The CDR3 consists of 16 residues. V lost 6 bases to trimming and J lost 1 base, with 17 bases between them. PCR involved 60 Vbeta and 13 Jbeta primers. Per the study methods: In a later analysis, of tens of millions of unique beta chains, roughly 10 million appeared in at least two donors. Some clones are missing from TCRdb's copy, which holds only in-frame ones; the method was immunoSEQ multiplex PCR. V and J calls and clone size are those listed in that table; D and trimming were worked out from the DNA. Among 65,000 to 90,000 clones, approximately 80% were seen once, and the ten largest hold 8% to 9.5%. The sample belongs to a study of cytomegalovirus exposure and HLA in healthy donors. Study-level results: Earlier analysis found most TCR beta V segments productive about 87% or about 30% of the time. TCR association rates varied by HLA locus in a later analysis, with DRB1 highest and HLA-C lowest.

Sequencing used PBMCs. This chain joins TRBV18 and TRBJ2-3; possibly TRBD1 for D (6 bases). This TCR was recovered from a woman aged 40 to 55 in good health and CMV-seropositive. CDR3 region: CASSQVGRGGTDTQYF. CDR3 nucleotide sequence: TGTGCCAGCTCGCAGGTGGGCAGGGGAGGCACAGATACGCAGTATTTT.